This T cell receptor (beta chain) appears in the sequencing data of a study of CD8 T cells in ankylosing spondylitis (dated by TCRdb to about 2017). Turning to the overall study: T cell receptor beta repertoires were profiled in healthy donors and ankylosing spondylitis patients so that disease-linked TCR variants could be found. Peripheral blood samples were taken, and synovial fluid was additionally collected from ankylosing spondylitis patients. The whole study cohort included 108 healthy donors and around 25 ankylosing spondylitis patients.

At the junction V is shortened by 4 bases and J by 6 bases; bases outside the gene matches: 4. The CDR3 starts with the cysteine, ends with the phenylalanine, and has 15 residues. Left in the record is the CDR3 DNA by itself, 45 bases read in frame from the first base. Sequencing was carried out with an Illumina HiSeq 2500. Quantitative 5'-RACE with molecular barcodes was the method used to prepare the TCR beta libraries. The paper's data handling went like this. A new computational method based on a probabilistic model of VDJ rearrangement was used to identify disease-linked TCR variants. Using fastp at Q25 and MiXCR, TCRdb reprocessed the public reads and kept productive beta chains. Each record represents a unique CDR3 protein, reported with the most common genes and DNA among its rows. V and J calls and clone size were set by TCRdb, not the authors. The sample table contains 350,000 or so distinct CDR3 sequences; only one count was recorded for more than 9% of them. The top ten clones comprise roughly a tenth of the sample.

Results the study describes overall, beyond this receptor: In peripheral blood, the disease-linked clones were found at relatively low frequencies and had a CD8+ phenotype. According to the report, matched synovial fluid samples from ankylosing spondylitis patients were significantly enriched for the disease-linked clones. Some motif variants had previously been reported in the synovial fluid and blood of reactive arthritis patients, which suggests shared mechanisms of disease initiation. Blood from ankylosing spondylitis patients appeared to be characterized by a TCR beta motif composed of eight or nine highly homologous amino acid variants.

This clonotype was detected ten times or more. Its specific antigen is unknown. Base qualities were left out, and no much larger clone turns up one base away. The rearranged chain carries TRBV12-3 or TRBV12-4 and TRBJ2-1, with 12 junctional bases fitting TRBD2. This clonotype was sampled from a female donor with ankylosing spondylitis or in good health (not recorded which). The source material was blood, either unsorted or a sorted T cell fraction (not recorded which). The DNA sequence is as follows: TGTGCCAGCAGTTCTCCGGGACTAGCGGGCAATGAGCAGTTCTTC. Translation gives CASSSPGLAGNEQFF.